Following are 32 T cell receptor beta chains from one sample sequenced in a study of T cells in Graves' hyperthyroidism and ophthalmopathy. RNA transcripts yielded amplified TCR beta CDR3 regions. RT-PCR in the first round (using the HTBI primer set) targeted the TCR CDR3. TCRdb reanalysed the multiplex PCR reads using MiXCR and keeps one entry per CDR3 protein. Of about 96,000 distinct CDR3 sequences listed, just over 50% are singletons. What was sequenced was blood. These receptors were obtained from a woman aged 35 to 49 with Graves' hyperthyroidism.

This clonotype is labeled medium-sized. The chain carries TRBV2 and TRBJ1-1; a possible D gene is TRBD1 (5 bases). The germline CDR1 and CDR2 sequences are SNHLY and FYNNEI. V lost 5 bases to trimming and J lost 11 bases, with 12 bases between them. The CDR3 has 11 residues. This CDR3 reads CASSQGFGAFF. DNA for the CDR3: TGTGCCAGCAGTCAGGGATTTGGGGCTTTCTTT.

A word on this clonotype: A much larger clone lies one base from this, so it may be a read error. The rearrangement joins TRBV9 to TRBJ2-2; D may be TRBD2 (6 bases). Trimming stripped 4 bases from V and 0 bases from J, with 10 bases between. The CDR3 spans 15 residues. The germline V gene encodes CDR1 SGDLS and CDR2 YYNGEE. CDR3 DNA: TGTGCCAGCAGCTGGGGACTCGCGAACACCGGGGAGCTGTTTTTT. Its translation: CASSWGLANTGELFF.

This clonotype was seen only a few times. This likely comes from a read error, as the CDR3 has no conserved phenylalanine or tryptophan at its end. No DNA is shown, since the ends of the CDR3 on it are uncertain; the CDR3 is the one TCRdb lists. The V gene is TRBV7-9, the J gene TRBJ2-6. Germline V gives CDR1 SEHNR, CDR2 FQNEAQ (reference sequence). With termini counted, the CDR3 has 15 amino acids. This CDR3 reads CASSLERSGANVLVL.

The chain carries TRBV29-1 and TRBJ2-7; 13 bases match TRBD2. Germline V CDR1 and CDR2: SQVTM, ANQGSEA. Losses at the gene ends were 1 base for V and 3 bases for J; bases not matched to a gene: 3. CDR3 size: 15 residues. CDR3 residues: CSVEGLAGGLYEQYF. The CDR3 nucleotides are TGCAGCGTTGAAGGACTAGCGGGAGGCCTCTACGAGCAGTACTTC.

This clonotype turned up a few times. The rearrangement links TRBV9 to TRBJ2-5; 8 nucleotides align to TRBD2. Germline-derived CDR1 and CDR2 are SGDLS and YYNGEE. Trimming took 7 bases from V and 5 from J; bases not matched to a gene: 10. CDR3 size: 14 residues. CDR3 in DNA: TGTGCCAGCTCCGGGACTAGTTTTCGGGAGACCCAGTACTTC. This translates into CASSGTSFRETQYF.

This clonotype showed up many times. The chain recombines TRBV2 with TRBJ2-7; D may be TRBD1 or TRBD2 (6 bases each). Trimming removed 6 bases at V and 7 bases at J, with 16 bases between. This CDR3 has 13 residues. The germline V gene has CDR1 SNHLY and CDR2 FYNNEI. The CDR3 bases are TGTGCCAGCAGAAAAACAGGAGGGGGTGAGCAGTACTTC. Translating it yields CASRKTGGGEQYF.

This CDR3 is CASRRTASSYEQYF. The CDR3, as DNA: TGTGCCAGCAGGAGGACAGCCAGCTCCTACGAGCAGTACTTC. The V gene is TRBV12-3 or TRBV12-4, the J gene TRBJ2-7, with a tentative D call TRBD1 (6 bases). Trimming left V 6 bases short and J 0 bases short, with 12 bases between. The length of the CDR3 is 14 residues.

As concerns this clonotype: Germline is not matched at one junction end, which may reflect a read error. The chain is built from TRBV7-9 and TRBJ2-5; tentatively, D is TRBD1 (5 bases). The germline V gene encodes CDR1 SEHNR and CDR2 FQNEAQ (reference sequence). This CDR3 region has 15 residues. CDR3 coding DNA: TGCGCCAGCAGCCAAGAACAGGCGTACCAAGAGACCCAGTACTTC. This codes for CASSQEQAYQETQYF. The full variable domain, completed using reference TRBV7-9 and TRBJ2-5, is DTGVSQNPRHKITKRGQNVTFRCDPISEHNRLYWYRQTLGQGPEFLTYFQNEAQLEKSRLLSDRFSAERPKGSFSTLEIQRTEQGDSAMYLCASSQEQAYQETQYFGPGTRLLVL.

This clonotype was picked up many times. CDR3 sequence reads: CASLHGRGGRNTEAFF. The DNA of the CDR3 is TGTGCCAGCTTGCACGGTCGAGGGGGCCGAAACACTGAAGCTTTCTTT. This rearrangement joins TRBV7-9 to TRBJ1-1; 7 nucleotides line up with TRBD1. The CDR3 totals 16 residues. The junction had 14 bases not matched to a gene; V was cut back by 8 bases and J by 2 bases. Germline CDR1 reads SEHNR; CDR2 reads FQNEAQ (reference sequence).

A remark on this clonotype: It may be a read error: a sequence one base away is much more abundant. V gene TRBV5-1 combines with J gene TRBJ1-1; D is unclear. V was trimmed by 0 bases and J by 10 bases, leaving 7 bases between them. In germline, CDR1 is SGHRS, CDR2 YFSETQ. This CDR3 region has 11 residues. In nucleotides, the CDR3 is TGCGCCAGCAGCTTGGGTCCTGGAGCTTTCTTT. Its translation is CASSLGPGAFF.

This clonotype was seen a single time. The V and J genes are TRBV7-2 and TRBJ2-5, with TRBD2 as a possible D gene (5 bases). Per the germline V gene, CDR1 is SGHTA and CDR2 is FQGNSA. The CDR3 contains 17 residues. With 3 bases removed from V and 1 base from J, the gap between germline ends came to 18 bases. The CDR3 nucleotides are TGTGCCAGCAGCTTTGGTGGAGCCGGGGAGACCCAAGAGACCCAGTACTTC. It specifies CASSFGGAGETQETQYF.

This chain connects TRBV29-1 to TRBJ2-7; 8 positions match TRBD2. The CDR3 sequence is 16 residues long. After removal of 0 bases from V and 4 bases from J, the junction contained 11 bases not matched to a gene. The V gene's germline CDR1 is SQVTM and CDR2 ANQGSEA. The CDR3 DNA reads TGCAGCGTTGAAGAGAAAACTAGCGGAACCAAGTACGAGCAGTACTTC. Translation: CSVEEKTSGTKYEQYF.

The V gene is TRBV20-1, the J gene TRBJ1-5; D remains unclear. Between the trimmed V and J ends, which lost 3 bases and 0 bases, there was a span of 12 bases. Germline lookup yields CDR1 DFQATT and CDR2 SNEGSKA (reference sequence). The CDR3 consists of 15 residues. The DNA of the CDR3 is TGCAGTGCTAGCGGTGATGGGTATAGCAATCAGCCCCAGCATTTT. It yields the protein CSASGDGYSNQPQHF.

The CDR3 reads CASRLGLAVTTGELFF. As DNA, the CDR3 is TGTGCCAGCAGACTCGGACTAGCGGTGACAACCGGGGAGCTGTTTTTT. The chain links TRBV6-5 to TRBJ2-2; 10 bases map to TRBD2. The CDR3 totals 16 residues. Looked up from germline, CDR1 is MNHEY and CDR2 is SVGAGI. With V trimmed by 6 bases and J by 5 bases, 9 bases remained unmatched.

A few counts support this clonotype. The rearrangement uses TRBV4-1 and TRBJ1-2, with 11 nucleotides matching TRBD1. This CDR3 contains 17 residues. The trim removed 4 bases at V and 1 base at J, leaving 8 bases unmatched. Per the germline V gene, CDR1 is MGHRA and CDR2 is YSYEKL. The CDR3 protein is CASSLRDRGDVNYGYTF. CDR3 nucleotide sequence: TGCGCCAGCAGCCTCCGGGACAGGGGGGATGTTAACTATGGCTACACCTTC.

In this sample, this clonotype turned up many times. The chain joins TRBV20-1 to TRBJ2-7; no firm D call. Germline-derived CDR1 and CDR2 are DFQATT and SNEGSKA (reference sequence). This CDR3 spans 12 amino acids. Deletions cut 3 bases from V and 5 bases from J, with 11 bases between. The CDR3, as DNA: TGCAGTGCTAGGAAGGTAGCCAACGAGCAGTACTTC. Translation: CSARKVANEQYF.

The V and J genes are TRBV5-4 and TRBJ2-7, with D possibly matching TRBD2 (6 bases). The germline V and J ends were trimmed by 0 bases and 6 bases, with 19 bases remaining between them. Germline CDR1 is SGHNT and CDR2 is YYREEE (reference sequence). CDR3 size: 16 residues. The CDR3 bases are TGTGCCAGCAGCTTGGTGGGTAGCGGTACCTGGGGCGAGCAGTACTTC. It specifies CASSLVGSGTWGEQYF.

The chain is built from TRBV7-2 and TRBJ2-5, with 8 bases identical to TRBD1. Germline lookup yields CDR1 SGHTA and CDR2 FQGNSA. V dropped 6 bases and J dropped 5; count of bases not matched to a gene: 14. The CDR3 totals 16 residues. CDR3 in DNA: TGTGCCAGCAGGATAGACAGGGGAGTAACCGGGGAGACCCAGTACTTC. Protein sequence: CASRIDRGVTGETQYF. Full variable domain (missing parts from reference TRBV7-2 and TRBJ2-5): GAGVSQSPSNKVTEKGKDVELRCDPISGHTALYWYRQSLGQGLEFLIYFQGNSAPDKSGLPSDRFSAERTGGSVSTLTIQRTQQEDSAVYLCASRIDRGVTGETQYFGPGTRLLVL.

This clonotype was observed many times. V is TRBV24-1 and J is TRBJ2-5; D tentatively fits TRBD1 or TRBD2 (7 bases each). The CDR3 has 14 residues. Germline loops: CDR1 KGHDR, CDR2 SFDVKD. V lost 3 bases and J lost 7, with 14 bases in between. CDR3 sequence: CATSDHDREGTQYF. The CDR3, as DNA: TGTGCCACCAGTGATCACGACAGGGAGGGGACCCAGTACTTC.

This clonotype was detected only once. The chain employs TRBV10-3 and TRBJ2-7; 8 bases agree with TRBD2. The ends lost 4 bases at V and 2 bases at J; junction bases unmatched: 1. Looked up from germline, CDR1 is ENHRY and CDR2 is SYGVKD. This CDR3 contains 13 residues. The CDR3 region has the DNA TGTGCCATCAGTGGAGCGGGAGCCTACGAGCAGTACTTC. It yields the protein CAISGAGAYEQYF.

CDR3: CSAPSPARFPYEQYF. CDR3 bases: TGCAGTGCTCCTTCTCCCGCGAGATTCCCCTACGAGCAGTACTTC. The rearrangement uses TRBV20-1 and TRBJ2-7; no clear D gene. The V end was cut by 5 bases, the J end by 2 bases, with 19 bases between. Germline lookup yields CDR1 DFQATT and CDR2 SNEGSKA (reference sequence). The CDR3 has 15 residues.

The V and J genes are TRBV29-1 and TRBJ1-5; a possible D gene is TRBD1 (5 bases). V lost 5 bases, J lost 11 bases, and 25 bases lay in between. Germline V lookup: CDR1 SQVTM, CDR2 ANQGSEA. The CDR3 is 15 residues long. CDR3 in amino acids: CSVRLREDWGKTQHF. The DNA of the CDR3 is TGCAGCGTTCGGTTAAGGGAGGATTGGGGGAAGACCCAGCATTTT.

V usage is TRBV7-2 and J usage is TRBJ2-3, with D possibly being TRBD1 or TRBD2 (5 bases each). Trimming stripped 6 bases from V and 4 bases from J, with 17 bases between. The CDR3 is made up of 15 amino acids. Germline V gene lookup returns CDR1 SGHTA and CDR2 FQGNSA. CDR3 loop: CASSFAGTLPDTQYF. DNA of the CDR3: TGTGCCAGCAGTTTTGCAGGGACCCTCCCAGATACGCAGTATTTT.

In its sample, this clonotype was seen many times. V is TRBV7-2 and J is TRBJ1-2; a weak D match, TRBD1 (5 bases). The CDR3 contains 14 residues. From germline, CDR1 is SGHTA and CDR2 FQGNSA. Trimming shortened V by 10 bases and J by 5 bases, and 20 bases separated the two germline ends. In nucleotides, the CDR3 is TGTGCCACCAAACCCTACGGGGCAGTTTATGGCTACACCTTC. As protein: CATKPYGAVYGYTF.

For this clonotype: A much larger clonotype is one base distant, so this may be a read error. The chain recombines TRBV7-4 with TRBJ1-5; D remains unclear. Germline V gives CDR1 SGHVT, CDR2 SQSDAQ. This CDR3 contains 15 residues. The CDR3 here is CASSLRVYSNQPRHF. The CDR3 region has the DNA TGTGCCAGCAGTTTACGCGTCTACAGCAATCAGCCCCGGCATTTT. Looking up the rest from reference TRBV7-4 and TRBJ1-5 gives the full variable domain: GAGVSQSPRYKVAKRGRDVALRCDSISGHVTLYWYRQTLGQGSEVLTYSQSDAQRDKSGRPSGRFSAERPERSVSTLKIQRTEQGDSAVYLCASSLRVYSNQPRHFGDGTRLSIL.

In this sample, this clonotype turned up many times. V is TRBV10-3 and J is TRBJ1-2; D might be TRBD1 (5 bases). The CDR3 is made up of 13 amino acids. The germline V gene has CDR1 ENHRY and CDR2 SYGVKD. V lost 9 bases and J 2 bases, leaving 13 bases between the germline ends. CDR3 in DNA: TGTGCCATAGCATGGGGCTGGAACTATGGCTACACCTTC. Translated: CAIAWGWNYGYTF.

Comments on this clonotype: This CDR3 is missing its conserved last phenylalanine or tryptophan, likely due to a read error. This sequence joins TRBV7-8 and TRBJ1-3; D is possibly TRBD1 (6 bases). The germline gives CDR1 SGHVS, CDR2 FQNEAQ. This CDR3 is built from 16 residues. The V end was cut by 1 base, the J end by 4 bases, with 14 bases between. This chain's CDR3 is CASSLDGGGSGNTIYS. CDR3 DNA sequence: TGTGCCAGCAGCTTAGATGGAGGGGGGTCCGGAAACACCATATATTCT.

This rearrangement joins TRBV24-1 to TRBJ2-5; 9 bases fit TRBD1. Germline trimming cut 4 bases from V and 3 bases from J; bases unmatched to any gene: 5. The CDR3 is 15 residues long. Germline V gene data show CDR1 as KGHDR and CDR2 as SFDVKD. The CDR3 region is CATSESGTGKETQYF. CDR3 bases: TGTGCCACCAGTGAATCCGGGACAGGGAAAGAGACCCAGTACTTC.

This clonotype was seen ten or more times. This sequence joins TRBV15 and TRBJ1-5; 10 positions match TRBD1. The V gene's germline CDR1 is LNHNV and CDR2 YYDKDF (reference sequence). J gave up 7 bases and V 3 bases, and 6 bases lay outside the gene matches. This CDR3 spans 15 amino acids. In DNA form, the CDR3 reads TGTGCCACCAGCAGCTTCGGACAGGGGGGACAGCCCCAGCATTTT. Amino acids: CATSSFGQGGQPQHF.

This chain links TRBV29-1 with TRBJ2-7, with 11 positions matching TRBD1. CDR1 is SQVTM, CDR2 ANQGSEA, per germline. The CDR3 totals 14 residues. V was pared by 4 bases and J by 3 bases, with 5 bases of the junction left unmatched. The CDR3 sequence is CSVAGTGGLYEQYF. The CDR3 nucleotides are TGCAGCGTTGCCGGGACAGGGGGTCTCTACGAGCAGTACTTC.

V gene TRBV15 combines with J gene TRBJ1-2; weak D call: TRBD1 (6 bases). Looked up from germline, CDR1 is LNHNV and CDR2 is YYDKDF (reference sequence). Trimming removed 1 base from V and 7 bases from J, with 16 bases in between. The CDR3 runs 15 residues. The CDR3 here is CATSRVVGRGGGYTF. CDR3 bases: TGTGCCACCAGCAGAGTTGTAGGCAGGGGCGGTGGCTACACCTTC.

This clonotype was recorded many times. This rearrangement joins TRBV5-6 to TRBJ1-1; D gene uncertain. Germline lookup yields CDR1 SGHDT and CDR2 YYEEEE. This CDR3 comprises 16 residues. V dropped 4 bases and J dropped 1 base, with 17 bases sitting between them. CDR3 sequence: CASSTSTQAWNTEAFF. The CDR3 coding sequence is TGTGCCAGCAGCACCTCTACGCAAGCGTGGAACACTGAAGCTTTCTTT.